One T cell receptor beta chain is described in this entry. Its antigen is not identified. The CDR3 sequence is 13 residues long. The junction had 1 base not matched to a gene; V was cut back by 0 bases and J by 8 bases. The germline CDR1 and CDR2 sequences are SGHTS and YDEGEE. Assay used: immunoSEQ multiplex PCR; TCRdb lists only in-frame clones, some missing. The profile covers around 86,000 clones, with around 82% appearing a single time and about 16% taken by the ten largest. These data belong to a study of Ad26.COV2.S vaccination and SARS-CoV-2 variants. General observations from the study: After vaccination, substantial breadth of spike-specific CD8+ and CD4+ responses was reported. Higher spike-specific TCR breadth was found in vaccine recipients than in placebo recipients. Vaccine and placebo recipients had similar non-spike TCR breadth.

This sequence was found in a human donor who had recovered from COVID-19. Sequencing used peripheral blood, obtained after recovery from COVID-19. This chain joins TRBV5-8 and TRBJ2-5; the match to TRBD2 covers 10 bases. CDR3 sequence (DNA): TGTGCCAGCAGCTTGGTACTAGCGGGAACCCAGTACTTC. This translates into CASSLVLAGTQYF.